Listed below are T cell receptor beta chains from one sample, sequenced in a study of T cell responses to AZD1222 COVID-19 vaccine. TCRdb keeps only in-frame clones here, not all; method: immunoSEQ multiplex PCR. The sample has 120,000 to 150,000 clones; about 91% are singletons. This specimen consisted of peripheral blood, obtained on day 0 of AZD1222 vaccination. The receptors stem from an adult in good health. Both conserved end residues are part of each CDR3. D genes are given only for firm matches. Not every row has a clone size; where given, it reads once, few, many or a size class.

length | J | size | V | D | DNA | CDR3
14 | TRBJ1-2 | . | TRBV2 | TRBD1 | TGTGCCAGCATAACCCCGGACAGGGGTGTAAGCTACACCTTC | CASITPDRGVSYTF
12 | TRBJ1-1 | . | TRBV27 | TRBD1 | TGTGCCAGCAGTTTACCGGACAGGAAAGCTTTCTTT | CASSLPDRKAFF
12 | TRBJ2-7 | . | TRBV30 | . | TGTGCCTTAAGACTAGGCCAATACGAGCAGTACTTC | CALRLGQYEQYF
13 | TRBJ1-1 | . | TRBV19 | . | TGTGCCAGTAAGAGGACATTGGGCACTGAAGCTTTCTTT | CASKRTLGTEAFF
14 | TRBJ1-1 | . | TRBV11-1 | . | TGTGCCAGCAGCCAAGGGAGGGGTTTGACTGAAGCTTTCTTT | CASSQGRGLTEAFF
15 | TRBJ2-7 | . | TRBV9 | . | TGTGCCAGCAGCGTAGACCCCATTCCCCACTACGAGCAGTACTTC | CASSVDPIPHYEQYF
13 | TRBJ1-2 | once | TRBV30 | TRBD1 | TGTGCCTGGTTACGGACAGGGTGGTATGGCTACACCTTC | CAWLRTGWYGYTF
14 | TRBJ2-7 | . | TRBV11-2 | . | TGTGCCAGCAGCCGGACAGATATTTCCTACGAGCAGTACTTC | CASSRTDISYEQYF
13 | TRBJ1-1 | . | TRBV2 | TRBD1 | TGTGCCAGCAACTACTTTTCGGGACAGGAAGCTTTCTTT | CASNYFSGQEAFF
15 | TRBJ2-3 | . | TRBV7-2 | TRBD2 | TGTGCCAGCAGTTCCGGGACTAGCGTTCCAGATACGCAGTATTTT | CASSSGTSVPDTQYF
14 | TRBJ2-3 | . | TRBV6-2/TRBV6-3 | TRBD2 | TGTGCCAGCAGTTTACTAGCGGGCACAGATACGCAGTATTTT | CASSLLAGTDTQYF
15 | TRBJ1-2 | . | TRBV5-4 | TRBD1 | TGTGCCAGCGTGGCCGGGACAGAAATGAACTATGGCTACACCTTC | CASVAGTEMNYGYTF
16 | TRBJ1-1 | few | TRBV6-1 | . | TGTGCCAGCAGTGAAGATTCGGGCAGACCCCTGGGTGAAGCTTTCTTT | CASSEDSGRPLGEAFF